Below, 21 T cell receptor beta chains from the same sample are listed, as sequenced in a study of control samples from healthy donors and cancer patients. The table came from immunoSEQ multiplex PCR; TCRdb's copy has only in-frame clones and leaves some out. The top ten hold roughly 6.1% of the sample, which has roughly 76,000 clones, roughly 92% seen once. Material for sequencing was blood. The origin of the receptors is a woman aged 40 to 50 in good health.

The chain employs TRBV6-5 and TRBJ2-3, with D unresolved. Between the trimmed V and J ends, which lost 2 bases and 1 base, there was a span of 13 bases. Per germline, CDR1 MNHEY and CDR2 SVGAGI. The CDR3 is made up of 16 amino acids. CDR3 residues: CASSYRLDRGTDTQYF. Here the CDR3 DNA reads TGTGCCAGCAGTTACCGGCTAGACCGAGGCACAGATACGCAGTATTTT.

J is TRBJ1-1 and V is TRBV2; a possible D gene is TRBD1 (5 bases). The CDR3 has 14 amino acids. Trimming shortened V by 7 bases and J by 0 bases, and 12 bases separated the two germline ends. Per germline, CDR1 SNHLY and CDR2 FYNNEI. The CDR3 region has the DNA TGTGCCAGCACCGCCGACAGAGTGAACACTGAAGCTTTCTTT. As protein: CASTADRVNTEAFF.

The chain joins TRBV28 to TRBJ1-5, with D possibly being TRBD1 (6 bases). This CDR3 is 15 amino acids long. Between the trimmed V and J ends, which lost 3 bases and 0 bases, there was a span of 9 bases. Germline CDR1 reads MDHEN; CDR2 reads SYDVKM. CDR3: CASSFRRGSNQPQHF. The CDR3 bases are TGTGCCAGCAGTTTCCGCAGGGGTAGCAATCAGCCCCAGCATTTT.

This chain links TRBV19 with TRBJ2-6; D not certain. The length of the CDR3 is 13 residues. The germline gives CDR1 LNHDA, CDR2 SQIVND (reference sequence). The V and J ends lost 3 bases and 1 base respectively, with 1 base between them. CDR3 amino acids: CASSISGANVLTF. The CDR3, as DNA: TGTGCCAGTAGTATTTCTGGGGCCAACGTCCTGACTTTC.

The rearrangement links TRBV9 to TRBJ2-7, with a weak D call TRBD1 (5 bases). Germline CDR1 SGDLS, CDR2 YYNGEE. V lost 4 bases, J lost 2 bases, and 13 bases lay in between. There are 14 residues in the CDR3. As DNA, the CDR3 is TGTGCCAGCAGCCTTTTTGACAGTACCTACGAGCAGTACTTC. It translates to CASSLFDSTYEQYF.

J is TRBJ2-1 and V is TRBV6-4, with 9 bases identical to TRBD2. Germline V lookup: CDR1 MRHNA, CDR2 SNTAGT. With 3 bases clipped from V and 11 bases from J, the junction kept 8 bases outside the gene matches. The CDR3 is made up of 14 amino acids. CDR3 bases: TGTGCCAGCAGTGAGCGGGGGGGGACCACAAAGCAGTTCTTC. This translates into CASSERGGTTKQFF.

The rearrangement links TRBV19 to TRBJ2-2; D unresolved. Trimming left V 5 bases short and J 5 bases short, with 6 bases between. CDR1 is LNHDA and CDR2 is SQIVND in the germline V gene (reference sequence). This CDR3 has 12 residues. CDR3 DNA sequence: TGTGCCAGTAGTCCTTCGACCGGGGAGCTGTTTTTT. Amino acids: CASSPSTGELFF.

The V call is TRBV7-8, the J call TRBJ1-5; D uncertain. The CDR3 is 15 amino acids. Germline V gene lookup returns CDR1 SGHVS and CDR2 FQNEAQ. V lost 5 bases and J 5 bases, leaving 16 bases between the germline ends. CDR3 sequence reads: CASSPRRRADQPQHF. The CDR3 bases are TGTGCCAGCAGCCCCCGTCGAAGAGCGGATCAGCCCCAGCATTTT.

This chain uses TRBV14 with TRBJ1-1; D unresolved. Trimming cost V 4 bases and J 1 base, with 22 bases left between them. The CDR3 consists of 18 residues. Germline V gene sequence: CDR1 SGHDN, CDR2 FVKESK. The CDR3 nucleotides are TGTGCCAGCAGCCCCAGTCTAATCCAGGTAGCGGCGAACACTGAAGCTTTCTTT. It encodes CASSPSLIQVAANTEAFF. Looking up the rest from reference TRBV14 and TRBJ1-1 gives the full variable domain: EAGVTQFPSHSVIEKGQTVTLRCDPISGHDNLYWYRRVMGKEIKFLLHFVKESKQDESGMPNNRFLAERTGGTYSTLKVQPAELEDSGVYFCASSPSLIQVAANTEAFFGQGTRLTVV.

The rearrangement uses TRBV19 and TRBJ1-1, with a weak D call TRBD1 (6 bases). CDR3 size: 16 residues. Looked up from germline, CDR1 is LNHDA and CDR2 is SQIVND (reference sequence). The V end lost 5 bases, the J end lost 1 base, and 17 bases lay between the germline ends. CDR3 sequence (DNA): TGTGCCAGTAGTCTTGGAGGGGGGAGACGGAACACTGAAGCTTTCTTT. Its translation: CASSLGGGRRNTEAFF.

V gene TRBV19 combines with J gene TRBJ1-1, with D possibly being TRBD1 (6 bases). Germline loops: CDR1 LNHDA, CDR2 SQIVND (reference sequence). The V end lost 8 bases, the J end lost 11 bases, and 12 bases lay between the germline ends. This CDR3 region has 10 residues. The CDR3 sequence: CASGTGHAFF. The CDR3 DNA is TGTGCCAGTGGTACAGGGCATGCTTTCTTT.

The genes are TRBV7-2 and TRBJ2-5; TRBD2 aligns across 13 bases. V lost 0 bases, J lost 2 bases, and 0 bases stayed unmatched. Germline CDR1 and CDR2: SGHTA and FQGNSA. CDR3 size: 16 residues. CDR3 region: CASSLATSGGQETQYF. The DNA for the CDR3 is TGTGCCAGCAGCTTAGCGACTAGCGGGGGGCAAGAGACCCAGTACTTC.

This clone has only one observation. The chain uses TRBV28 and TRBJ2-7, with D possibly matching TRBD2 (6 bases). The CDR3 has 13 residues. Trimming left V 2 bases short and J 6 bases short, with 11 bases between. From germline, CDR1 is MDHEN and CDR2 SYDVKM. The CDR3 nucleotides read TGTGCCAGCAGTTTACGCGGGGTGGGCGAGCAGTACTTC. It translates to CASSLRGVGEQYF.

This chain links TRBV4-3 with TRBJ2-3, with D uncertain. Germline values: CDR1 LGHNA, CDR2 YSLEER. V lost 0 bases, J lost 7 bases, and 5 bases lay in between. This CDR3 is 12 amino acids long. The CDR3 loop reads CASSQDRHTQYF. In DNA form, the CDR3 reads TGCGCCAGCAGCCAAGATAGACATACGCAGTATTTT.

The rearrangement uses TRBV6-5 and TRBJ1-5; D not certain. Trimming pared 5 bases from V and 2 bases from J, leaving 10 bases between. CDR1 is MNHEY and CDR2 is SVGAGI in the germline V gene. This CDR3 contains 14 residues. CDR3 in DNA: TGTGCCAGCAGTCCCCTTGGAGGCAATCAGCCCCAGCATTTT. This encodes CASSPLGGNQPQHF.

The chain uses TRBV18 and TRBJ1-1; the match to TRBD1 covers 10 bases. The germline gives CDR1 KGHSH, CDR2 LQKENI. The trim removed 3 bases at V and 3 bases at J, leaving 7 bases unmatched. The CDR3 is 16 amino acids. DNA for the CDR3: TGTGCCAGCTCACCGTCTGGTGGGACAGGGGACACTGAAGCTTTCTTT. Its translation: CASSPSGGTGDTEAFF.

The CDR3 DNA reads as TGTGCCAGCAGCTTGGCGGGGAGCAATGAGCAGTTCTTC. Translated, it gives CASSLAGSNEQFF. V usage is TRBV5-4 and J usage is TRBJ2-1; D possibly corresponds to TRBD2 (5 bases). V gave up 0 bases and J gave up 6 bases, with 7 bases separating them. The CDR3 runs to 13 residues. Germline V gene sequence: CDR1 SGHNT, CDR2 YYREEE (reference sequence).

The CDR3 DNA reads TGTGCCAGCAGCTTAGGTTCGGAAACAGATACGCAGTATTTT. Its translation: CASSLGSETDTQYF. The chain joins TRBV11-3 to TRBJ2-3; D is unclear. This CDR3 has 14 amino acids. CDR1 is SGHNT and CDR2 is YENEEA in the germline V gene. The V end was cut by 1 base, the J end by 3 bases, with 8 bases between.

The genes are TRBV7-2 and TRBJ1-1, with unresolved D. CDR1 is SGHTA, CDR2 FQGNSA, per germline. The CDR3 consists of 13 residues. V was shortened by 1 base and J by 4 bases, with 7 bases between the two germline ends. This CDR3 is CASSLDPSTEAFF. CDR3 DNA: TGTGCCAGCAGCTTAGACCCGAGCACTGAAGCTTTCTTT. The full variable domain, with the rest looked up from reference TRBV7-2 and TRBJ1-1, is GAGVSQSPSNKVTEKGKDVELRCDPISGHTALYWYRQSLGQGLEFLIYFQGNSAPDKSGLPSDRFSAERTGGSVSTLTIQRTQQEDSAVYLCASSLDPSTEAFFGQGTRLTVV.

This rearrangement joins TRBV9 to TRBJ2-1; 8 positions agree with TRBD2. Trimming removed 3 bases from V and 7 bases from J; junction bases left unmatched: 0. CDR3 length: 12 amino acids. Germline lookup yields CDR1 SGDLS and CDR2 YYNGEE. DNA of the CDR3: TGTGCCAGCAGCGGACTAGCGAATGAGCAGTTCTTC. Amino acid sequence: CASSGLANEQFF.

The V gene is TRBV6-5, the J gene TRBJ2-2; maybe TRBD1 (5 bases). CDR1 is MNHEY, CDR2 SVGAGI, per germline. Trimming left V 5 bases short and J 3 bases short, with 13 bases between. There are 15 residues in the CDR3. CDR3 residues: CASSPTDTHTGELFF. The CDR3 DNA sequence: TGTGCCAGCAGTCCGACGGACACCCACACCGGGGAGCTGTTTTTT.